The sequence of this TCR beta chain was determined in a study of identifying expanded T cells in peripheral blood (dated by TCRdb to the late 2010s). The study in broad terms: Technical replicates were generated by sequencing separate aliquots of the same genomic DNA pool, with four replicates compared pairwise. Findings and caveats that apply to the study as a whole: Both the number of clones called differentially abundant and the false-positive rate were significantly reduced by the beta-binomial model across all healthy-donor time intervals. Approximately 1.1 differentially abundant clones were flagged by the binomial model between technical replicates, whereas about 15 and 18 were flagged over two weeks and four weeks, respectively. The authors expected that over much longer intervals, such as months to years, biological variance in healthy repertoires might increase even further. Across all healthy donors, variance in clone template counts between approximately two-week samples was found to increase significantly with total template count.

TCRbeta CDR3 regions were profiled with the immunoSEQ Assay using bias-controlled multiplex PCR amplification of genomic DNA. On the study's bioinformatics: To quantify the absolute abundance of each unique TCRbeta CDR3 region, the sequences were collapsed and filtered. Differential abundance was assessed using a binomial (Fisher-equivalent) model and a beta-binomial model in which time-dependent variance fitted from healthy donors was added. Clones with fewer than 5 combined templates were excluded, and clones with Benjamini-Hochberg FDR below 0.01 were called differentially abundant. The form v = (b*log(k)+a)^2 was used to model beta-binomial variance as a function of total template count across the two samples. TCRdb limited this immuneACCESS table to in-frame rearrangements with V and J called. A share of clones is missing; checked studies link under half to unresolved V genes, and the rest is unexplained. V and J calls plus clone size are reproduced from that table; the DNA served to infer D and trimming. For this sample the table gives around 120,000 clones, of which roughly 90% were detected only once. Around 17% of the sample comes from the top ten.

On this clone: Its antigen specificity is not known. No base quality information exists; no much larger clone differs at one position.

No immune events, such as infections, were documented for the healthy donors during the collection period. Blood repertoires from healthy donors were used as a training cohort for calibrating time-dependent variance in a beta-binomial model of differential abundance of T-cell clones. There were roughly 10 healthy donors in the training cohort, of whom 3 were female and 7 were male. An age range of roughly 25 to 70 years, with an average of around 42 years, was recorded for the donors. Whole blood, obtained from a commercial supplier, was collected from each healthy donor at three time points spaced two weeks apart. For immunosequencing, genomic DNA was extracted from whole blood that had not been sorted. The origin of this receptor is a person aged 18-70 years in good health. Sequencing input: blood.

The CDR3 protein: CSVRTVHYSGANVLTF. The DNA reads TGCAGCGTTCGGACAGTTCATTACTCTGGGGCCAACGTCCTGACTTTC. The chain is made from TRBV29-1 and TRBJ2-6, with TRBD1 as a weak D call on 6 bases. Including the terminal cysteine and phenylalanine, the CDR3 comprises 16 residues. Only the CDR3 portion is preserved as DNA: 48 bases, with reading frame beginning at the first base. The germline V gene encodes CDR1 SQVTM and CDR2 ANQGSEA. V is cut by 5 bases and J by 0 bases, and the space between the germline ends is 14 bases.